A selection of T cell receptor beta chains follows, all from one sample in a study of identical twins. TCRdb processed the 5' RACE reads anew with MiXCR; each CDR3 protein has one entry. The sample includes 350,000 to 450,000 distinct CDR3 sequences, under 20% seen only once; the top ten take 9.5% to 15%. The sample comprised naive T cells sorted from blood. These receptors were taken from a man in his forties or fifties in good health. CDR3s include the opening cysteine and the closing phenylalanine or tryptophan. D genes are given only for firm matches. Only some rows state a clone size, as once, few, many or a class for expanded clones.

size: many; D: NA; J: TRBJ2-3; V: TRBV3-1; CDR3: CASSQVGTQYF; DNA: TGTGCCAGCAGCCAAGTGGGTACGCAGTATTTT
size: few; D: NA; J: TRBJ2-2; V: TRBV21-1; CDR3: CASSHTPPSGNTGELFF; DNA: TGTGCCAGCAGTCACACCCCCCCTAGCGGGAACACCGGGGAGCTGTTTTTT
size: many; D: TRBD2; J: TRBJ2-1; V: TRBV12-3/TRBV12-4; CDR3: CASSLLLAGLNEQFF; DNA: TGTGCCAGCAGTTTATTACTAGCGGGGCTCAATGAGCAGTTCTTC
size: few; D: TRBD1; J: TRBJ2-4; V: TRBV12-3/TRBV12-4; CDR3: CASSGGTGRNIQYF; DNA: TGTGCCAGCAGTGGGGGGACAGGGAGAAACATTCAGTACTTC
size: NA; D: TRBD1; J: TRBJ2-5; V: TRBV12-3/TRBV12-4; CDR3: CASSPSGRGQETQYF; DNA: TGTGCCAGCAGCCCTTCTGGCAGGGGGCAAGAGACCCAGTACTTC
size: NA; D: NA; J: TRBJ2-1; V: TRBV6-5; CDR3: CASTADNEQFF; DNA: TGTGCCAGCACCGCTGACAATGAGCAGTTCTTC
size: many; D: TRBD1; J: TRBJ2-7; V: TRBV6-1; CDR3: CASRSPGTGGAGREQYF; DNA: TGTGCCAGCAGATCCCCCGGGACAGGGGGCGCCGGTCGCGAGCAGTACTTC
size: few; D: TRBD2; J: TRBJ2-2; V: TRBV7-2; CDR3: CASSLNSGGTGELFF; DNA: TGTGCCAGCAGCTTAAATAGCGGGGGCACCGGGGAGCTGTTTTTT
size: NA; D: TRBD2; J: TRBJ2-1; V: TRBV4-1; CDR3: CASSQDGGLAPYNEQFF; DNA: TGCGCCAGCAGCCAAGATGGGGGACTAGCCCCCTACAATGAGCAGTTCTTC
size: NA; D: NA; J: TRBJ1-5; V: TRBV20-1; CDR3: CSANRYNQPQHF; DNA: TGCAGTGCTAACAGATACAATCAGCCCCAGCATTTT